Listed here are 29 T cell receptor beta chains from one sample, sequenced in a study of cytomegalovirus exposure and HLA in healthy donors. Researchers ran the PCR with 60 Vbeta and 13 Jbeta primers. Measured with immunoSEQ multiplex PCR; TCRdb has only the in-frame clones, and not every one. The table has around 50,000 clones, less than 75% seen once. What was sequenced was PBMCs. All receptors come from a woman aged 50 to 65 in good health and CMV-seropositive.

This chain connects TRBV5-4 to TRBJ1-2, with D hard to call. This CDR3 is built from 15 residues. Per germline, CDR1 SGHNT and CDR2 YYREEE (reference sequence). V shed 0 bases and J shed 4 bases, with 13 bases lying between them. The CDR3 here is CASSLDAGRGYGYTF. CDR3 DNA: TGTGCCAGCAGCTTGGATGCGGGGAGAGGCTATGGCTACACCTTC.

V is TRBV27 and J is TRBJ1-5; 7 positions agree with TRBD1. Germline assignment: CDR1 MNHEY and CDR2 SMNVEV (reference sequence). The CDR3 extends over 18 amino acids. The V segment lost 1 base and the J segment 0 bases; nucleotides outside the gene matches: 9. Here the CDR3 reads CASSLYPPDRVSNQPQHF. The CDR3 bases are TGTGCCAGCAGTTTATACCCCCCCGACAGGGTTAGCAATCAGCCCCAGCATTTT.

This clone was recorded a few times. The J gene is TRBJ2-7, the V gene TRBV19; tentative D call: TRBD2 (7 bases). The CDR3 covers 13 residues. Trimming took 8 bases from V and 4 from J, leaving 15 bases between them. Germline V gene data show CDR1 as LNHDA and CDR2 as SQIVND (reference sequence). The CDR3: CASGGGGEYEQYF. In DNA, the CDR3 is TGTGCCAGTGGGGGCGGGGGCGAGTACGAGCAGTACTTC.

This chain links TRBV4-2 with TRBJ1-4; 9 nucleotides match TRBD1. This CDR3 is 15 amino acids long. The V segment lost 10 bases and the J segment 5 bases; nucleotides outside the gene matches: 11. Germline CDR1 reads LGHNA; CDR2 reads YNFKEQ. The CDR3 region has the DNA TGTGCCACCACCCCGACCGGGACAGGGAATGAAAAACTGTTTTTT. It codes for CATTPTGTGNEKLFF.

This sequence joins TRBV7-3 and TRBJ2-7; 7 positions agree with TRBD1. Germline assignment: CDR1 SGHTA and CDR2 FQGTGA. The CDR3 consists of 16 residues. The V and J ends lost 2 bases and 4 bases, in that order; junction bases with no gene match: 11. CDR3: CASSLAPGTVFYEQYF. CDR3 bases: TGTGCCAGCAGCTTAGCCCCCGGGACAGTCTTTTACGAGCAGTACTTC.

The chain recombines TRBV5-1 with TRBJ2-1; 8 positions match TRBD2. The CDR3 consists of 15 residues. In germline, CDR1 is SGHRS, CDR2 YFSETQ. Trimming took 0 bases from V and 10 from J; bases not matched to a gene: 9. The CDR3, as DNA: TGCGCCAGCAGCTTGGACGACGGGGGGGCTCGGGAGCAGTTCTTC. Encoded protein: CASSLDDGGAREQFF.

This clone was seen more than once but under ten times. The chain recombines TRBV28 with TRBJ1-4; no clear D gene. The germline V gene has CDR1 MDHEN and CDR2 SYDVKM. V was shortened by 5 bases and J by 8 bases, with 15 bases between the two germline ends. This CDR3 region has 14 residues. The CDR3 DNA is TGTGCCAGCAGTATCCAAACCTTAGCCGAAAAACTGTTTTTT. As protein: CASSIQTLAEKLFF. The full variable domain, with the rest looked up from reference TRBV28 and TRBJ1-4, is DVKVTQSSRYLVKRTGEKVFLECVQDMDHENMFWYRQDPGLGLRLIYFSYDVKMKEKGDIPEGYSVSREKKERFSLILESASTNQTSMYLCASSIQTLAEKLFFGSGTQLSVL.

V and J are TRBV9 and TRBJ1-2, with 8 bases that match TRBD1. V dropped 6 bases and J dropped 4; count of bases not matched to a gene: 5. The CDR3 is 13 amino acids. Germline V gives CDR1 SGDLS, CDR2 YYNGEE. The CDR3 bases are TGTGCCAGCAACCCAGGGGGCGTCTATGGCTACACCTTC. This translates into CASNPGGVYGYTF. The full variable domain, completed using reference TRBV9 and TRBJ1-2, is DSGVTQTPKHLITATGQRVTLRCSPRSGDLSVYWYQQSLDQGLQFLIQYYNGEERAKGNILERFSAQQFPDLHSELNLSSLELGDSALYFCASNPGGVYGYTFGSGTRLTVV.

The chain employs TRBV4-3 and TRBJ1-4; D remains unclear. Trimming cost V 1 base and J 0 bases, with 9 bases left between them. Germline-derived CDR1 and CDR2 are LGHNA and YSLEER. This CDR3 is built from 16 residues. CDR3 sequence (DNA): TGCGCCAGCAGCCAAGCGTTTGCAGCAACTAATGAAAAACTGTTTTTT. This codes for CASSQAFAATNEKLFF.

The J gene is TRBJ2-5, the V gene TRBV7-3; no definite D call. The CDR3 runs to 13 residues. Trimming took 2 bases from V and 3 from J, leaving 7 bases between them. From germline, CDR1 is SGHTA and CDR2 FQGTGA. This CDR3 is CASSLGLKETQYF. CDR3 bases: TGTGCCAGCAGCTTAGGGCTTAAAGAGACCCAGTACTTC.

CDR3 coding DNA: TGTGCCAGCAGCAAGGGTACTAGCGGGGGGGCGGGTGAGCAGTTCTTC. It specifies CASSKGTSGGAGEQFF. The chain has TRBV7-8 and TRBJ2-1; TRBD2 aligns across 13 bases. The CDR3 totals 16 residues. CDR1 and CDR2 (germline): SGHVS, FQNEAQ. Trimming took 5 bases from V and 9 from J; bases not matched to a gene: 10.

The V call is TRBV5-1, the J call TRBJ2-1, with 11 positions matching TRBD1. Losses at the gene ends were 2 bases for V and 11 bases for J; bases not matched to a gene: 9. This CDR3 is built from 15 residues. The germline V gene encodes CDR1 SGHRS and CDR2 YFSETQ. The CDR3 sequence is CASSLRTGGDIKQFF. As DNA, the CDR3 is TGCGCCAGCAGCTTAAGGACAGGGGGCGACATAAAGCAGTTCTTC. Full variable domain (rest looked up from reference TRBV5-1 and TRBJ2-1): KAGVTQTPRYLIKTRGQQVTLSCSPISGHRSVSWYQQTPGQGLQFLFEYFSETQRNKGNFPGRFSGRQFSNSRSEMNVSTLELGDSALYLCASSLRTGGDIKQFFGPGTRLTVL.

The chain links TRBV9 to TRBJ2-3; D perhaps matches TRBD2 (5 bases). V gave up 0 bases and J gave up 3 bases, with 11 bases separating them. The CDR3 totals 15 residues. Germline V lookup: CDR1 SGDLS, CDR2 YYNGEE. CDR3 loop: CASSVGWGETDTQYF. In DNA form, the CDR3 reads TGTGCCAGCAGCGTAGGATGGGGAGAGACAGATACGCAGTATTTT.

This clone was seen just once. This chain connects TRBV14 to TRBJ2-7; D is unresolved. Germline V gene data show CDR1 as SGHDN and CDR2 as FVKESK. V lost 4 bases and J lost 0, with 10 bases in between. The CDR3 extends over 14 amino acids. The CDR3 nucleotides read TGTGCCAGCAGCCTTCAATCCCACTCCTACGAGCAGTACTTC. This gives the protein CASSLQSHSYEQYF.

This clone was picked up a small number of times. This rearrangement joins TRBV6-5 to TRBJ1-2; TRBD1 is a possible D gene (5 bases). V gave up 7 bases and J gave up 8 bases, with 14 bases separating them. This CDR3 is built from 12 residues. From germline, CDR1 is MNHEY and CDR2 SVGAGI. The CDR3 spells CASTKGHKGYTF. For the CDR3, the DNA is TGTGCCAGCACCAAGGGGCACAAGGGCTACACCTTC.

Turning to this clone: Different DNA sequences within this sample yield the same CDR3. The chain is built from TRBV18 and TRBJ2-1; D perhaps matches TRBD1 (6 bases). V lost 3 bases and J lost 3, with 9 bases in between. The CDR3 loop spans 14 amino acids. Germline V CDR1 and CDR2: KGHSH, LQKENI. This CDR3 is CASSPTGFYNEQFF. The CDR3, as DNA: TGTGCCAGCTCACCGACAGGATTCTACAATGAGCAGTTCTTC.

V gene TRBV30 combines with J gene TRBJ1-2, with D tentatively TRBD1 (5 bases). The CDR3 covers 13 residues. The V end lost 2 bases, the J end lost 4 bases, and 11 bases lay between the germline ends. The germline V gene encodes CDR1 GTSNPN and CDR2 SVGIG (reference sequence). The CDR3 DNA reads TGTGCCTGGAGTCTCAGGGTGGGCTATGGCTACACCTTC. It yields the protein CAWSLRVGYGYTF.

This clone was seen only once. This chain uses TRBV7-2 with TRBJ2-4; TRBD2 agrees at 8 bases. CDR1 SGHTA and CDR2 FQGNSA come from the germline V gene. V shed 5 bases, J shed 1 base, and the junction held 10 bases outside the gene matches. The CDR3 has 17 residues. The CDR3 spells CASSPGGGGKAKNIQYF. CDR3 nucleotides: TGTGCCAGCAGCCCGGGGGGGGGAGGGAAGGCCAAAAACATTCAGTACTTC.

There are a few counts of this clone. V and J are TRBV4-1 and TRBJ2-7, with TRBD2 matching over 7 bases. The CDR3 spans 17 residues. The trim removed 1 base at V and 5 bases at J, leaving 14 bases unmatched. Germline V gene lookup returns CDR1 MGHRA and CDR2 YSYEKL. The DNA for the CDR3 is TGCGCCAGCAGCCAAGGGGGGGGGAGTTCGGGGCGGCACGAGCAGTACTTC. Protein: CASSQGGGSSGRHEQYF.

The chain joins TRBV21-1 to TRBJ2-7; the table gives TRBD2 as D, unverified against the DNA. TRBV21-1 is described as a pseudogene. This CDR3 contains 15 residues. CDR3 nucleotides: TGTGCCAGCAGCAAAGCACGGCGGGAAAGCTACGAGCAGTACTTC. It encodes CASSKARRESYEQYF.

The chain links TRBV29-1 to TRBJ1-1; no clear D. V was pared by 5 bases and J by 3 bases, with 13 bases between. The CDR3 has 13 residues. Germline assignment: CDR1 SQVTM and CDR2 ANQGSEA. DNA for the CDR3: TGCAGCGTTCAAAAGGTAGACTACACTGAAGCTTTCTTT. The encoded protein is CSVQKVDYTEAFF.

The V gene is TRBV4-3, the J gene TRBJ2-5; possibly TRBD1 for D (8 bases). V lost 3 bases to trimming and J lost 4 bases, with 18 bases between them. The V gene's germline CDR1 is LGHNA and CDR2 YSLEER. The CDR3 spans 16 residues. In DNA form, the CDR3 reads TGCGCCAGCAGCCACGGGAGGACAGGGTCTCCAGAGACCCAGTACTTC. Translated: CASSHGRTGSPETQYF.

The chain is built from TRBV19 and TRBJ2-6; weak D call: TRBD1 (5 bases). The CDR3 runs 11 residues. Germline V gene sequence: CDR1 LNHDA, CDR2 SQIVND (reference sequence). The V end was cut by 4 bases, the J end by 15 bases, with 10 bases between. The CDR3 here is CASSNRQTLTF. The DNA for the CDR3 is TGTGCCAGTAGTAATAGACAGACCCTGACTTTC.

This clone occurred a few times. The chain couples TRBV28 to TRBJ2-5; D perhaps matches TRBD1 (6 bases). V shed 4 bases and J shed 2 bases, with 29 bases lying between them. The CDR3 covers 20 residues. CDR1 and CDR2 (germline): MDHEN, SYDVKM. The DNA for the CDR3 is TGTGCCAGCAGTTCGTTCTCGATTCCTAGTGGCAGGGGCCTACAAGAGACCCAGTACTTC. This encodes CASSSFSIPSGRGLQETQYF.

The CDR3 DNA sequence: TGTGCCAGCAGCCCTGCTTGGGGGGGCCTTAAAAATGAGCAGTTCTTC. Protein sequence: CASSPAWGGLKNEQFF. This chain links TRBV7-9 with TRBJ2-1, with TRBD2 as a possible D gene (7 bases). The CDR3 has 16 residues. Germline V CDR1 and CDR2: SEHNR, FQNEAQ (reference sequence). Deletions cut 5 bases from V and 7 bases from J, with 21 bases between.

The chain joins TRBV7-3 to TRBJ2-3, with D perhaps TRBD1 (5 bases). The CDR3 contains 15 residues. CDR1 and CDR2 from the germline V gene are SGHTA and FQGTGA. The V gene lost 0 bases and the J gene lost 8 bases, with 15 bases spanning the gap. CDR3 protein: CASSLTGAGLITQYF. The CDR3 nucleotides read TGTGCCAGCAGCTTAACAGGGGCAGGATTAATTACGCAGTATTTT.

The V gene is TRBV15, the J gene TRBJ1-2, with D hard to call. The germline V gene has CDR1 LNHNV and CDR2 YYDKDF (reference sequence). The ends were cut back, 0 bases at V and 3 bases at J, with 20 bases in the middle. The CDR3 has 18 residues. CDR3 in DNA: TGTGCCACCAGCAGAGACGGTATCGCTAGATCTGCCCACTATGGCTACACCTTC. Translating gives CATSRDGIARSAHYGYTF.

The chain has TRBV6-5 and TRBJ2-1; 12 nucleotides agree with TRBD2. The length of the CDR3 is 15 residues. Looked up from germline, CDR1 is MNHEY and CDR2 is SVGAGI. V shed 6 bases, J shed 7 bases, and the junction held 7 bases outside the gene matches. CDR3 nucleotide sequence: TGTGCCAGCAGGTTAACTAGCGGGGGGATAAATGAGCAGTTCTTC. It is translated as CASRLTSGGINEQFF.

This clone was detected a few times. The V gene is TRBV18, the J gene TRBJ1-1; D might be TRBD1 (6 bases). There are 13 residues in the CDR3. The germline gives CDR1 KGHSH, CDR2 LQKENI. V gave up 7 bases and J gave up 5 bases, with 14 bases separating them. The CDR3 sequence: CASWGGARTEAFF. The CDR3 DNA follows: TGTGCCAGCTGGGGGGGCGCGCGAACTGAAGCTTTCTTT.